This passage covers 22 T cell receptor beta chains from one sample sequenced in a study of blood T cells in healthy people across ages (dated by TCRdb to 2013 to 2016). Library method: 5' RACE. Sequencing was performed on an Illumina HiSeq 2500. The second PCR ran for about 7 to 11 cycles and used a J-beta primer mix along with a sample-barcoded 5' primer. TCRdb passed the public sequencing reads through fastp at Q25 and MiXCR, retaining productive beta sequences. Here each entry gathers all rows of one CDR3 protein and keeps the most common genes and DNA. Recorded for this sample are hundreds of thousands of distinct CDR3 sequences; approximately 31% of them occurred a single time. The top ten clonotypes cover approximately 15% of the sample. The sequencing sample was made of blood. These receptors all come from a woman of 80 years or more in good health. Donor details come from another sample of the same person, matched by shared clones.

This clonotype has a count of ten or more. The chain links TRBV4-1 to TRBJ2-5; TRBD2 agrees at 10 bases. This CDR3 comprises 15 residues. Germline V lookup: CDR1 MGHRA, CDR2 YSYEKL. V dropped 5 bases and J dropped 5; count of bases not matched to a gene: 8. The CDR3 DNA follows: TGCGCCAGCAGCAGACTAGCGGGTTTTAGGGAGACCCAGTACTTC. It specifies CASSRLAGFRETQYF.

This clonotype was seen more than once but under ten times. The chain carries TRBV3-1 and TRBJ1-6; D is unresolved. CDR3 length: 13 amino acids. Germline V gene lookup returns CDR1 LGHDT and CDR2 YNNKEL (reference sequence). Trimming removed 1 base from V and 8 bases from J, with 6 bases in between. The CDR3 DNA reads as TGTGCCAGCAGCCAAGCCGGCGATTCACCCCTCCACTTT. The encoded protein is CASSQAGDSPLHF.

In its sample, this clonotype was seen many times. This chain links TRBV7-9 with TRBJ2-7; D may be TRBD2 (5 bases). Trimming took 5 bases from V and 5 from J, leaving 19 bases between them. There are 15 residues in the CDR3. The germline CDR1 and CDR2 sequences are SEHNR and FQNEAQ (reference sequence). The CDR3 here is CASSPPVGVLHEQYF. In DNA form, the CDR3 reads TGTGCCAGCAGCCCCCCAGTCGGGGTCCTCCACGAGCAGTACTTC.

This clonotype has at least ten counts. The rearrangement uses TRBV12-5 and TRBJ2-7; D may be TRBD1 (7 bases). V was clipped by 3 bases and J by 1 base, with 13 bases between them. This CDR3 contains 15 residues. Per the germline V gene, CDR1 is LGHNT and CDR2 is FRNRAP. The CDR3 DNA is TGTGCTAGTGGTTTTCAGGCAGGGGGGTCCTACGAGCAGTACTTC. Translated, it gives CASGFQAGGSYEQYF.

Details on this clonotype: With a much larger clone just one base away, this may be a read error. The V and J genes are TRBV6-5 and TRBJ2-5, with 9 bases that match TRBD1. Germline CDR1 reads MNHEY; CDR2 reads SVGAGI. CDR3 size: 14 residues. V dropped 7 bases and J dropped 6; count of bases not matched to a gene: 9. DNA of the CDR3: TGTGCCAGCACCCATGGACAGGGGAGTAAGACCCAGTACTTC. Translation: CASTHGQGSKTQYF.

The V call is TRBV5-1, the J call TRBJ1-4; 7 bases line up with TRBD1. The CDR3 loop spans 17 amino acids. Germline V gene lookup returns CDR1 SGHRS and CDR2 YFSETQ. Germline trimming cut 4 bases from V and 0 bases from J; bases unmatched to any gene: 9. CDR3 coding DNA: TGCGCCAGCAGCGTCACAGGGGCCCCCACAACTAATGAAAAACTGTTTTTT. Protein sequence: CASSVTGAPTTNEKLFF.

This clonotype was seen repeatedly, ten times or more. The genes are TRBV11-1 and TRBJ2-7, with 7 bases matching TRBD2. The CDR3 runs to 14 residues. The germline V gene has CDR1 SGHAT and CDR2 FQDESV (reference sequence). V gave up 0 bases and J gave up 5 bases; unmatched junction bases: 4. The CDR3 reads CASSLAGRVHEQYF. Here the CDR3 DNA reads TGTGCCAGCAGCTTAGCTGGGAGGGTACACGAGCAGTACTTC.

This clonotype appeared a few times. DNA for the CDR3: TGTGCCAGCAGACCACTACCGGCAGGGCTGGGGGCGGAAAACATTCAGTACTTC. Translation gives CASRPLPAGLGAENIQYF. This rearrangement joins TRBV7-2 to TRBJ2-4, with D perhaps TRBD1 (6 bases). V shed 6 bases and J shed 5 bases, with 26 bases lying between them. CDR3 length equals 18 residues. Per germline, CDR1 SGHTA and CDR2 FQGNSA.

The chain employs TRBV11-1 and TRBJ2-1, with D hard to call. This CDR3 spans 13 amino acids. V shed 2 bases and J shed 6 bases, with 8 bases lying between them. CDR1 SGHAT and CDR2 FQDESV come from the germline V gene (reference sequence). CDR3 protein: CASSLSLGNEQFF. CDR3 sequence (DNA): TGTGCCAGCAGCTTAAGCCTAGGCAATGAGCAGTTCTTC.

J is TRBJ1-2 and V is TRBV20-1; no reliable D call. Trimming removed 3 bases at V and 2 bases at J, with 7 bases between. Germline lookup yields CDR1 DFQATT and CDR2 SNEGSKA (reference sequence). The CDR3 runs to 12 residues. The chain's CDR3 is CSASSRNYGYTF. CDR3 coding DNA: TGCAGTGCTAGTTCAAGGAACTATGGCTACACCTTC.

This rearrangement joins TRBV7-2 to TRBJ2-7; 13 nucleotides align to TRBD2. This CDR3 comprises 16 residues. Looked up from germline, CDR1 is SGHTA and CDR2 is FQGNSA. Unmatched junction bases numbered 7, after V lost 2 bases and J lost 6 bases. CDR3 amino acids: CASSLRSGTSGIEQYF. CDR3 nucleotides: TGTGCCAGCAGCTTACGCTCCGGGACTAGCGGGATCGAGCAGTACTTC.

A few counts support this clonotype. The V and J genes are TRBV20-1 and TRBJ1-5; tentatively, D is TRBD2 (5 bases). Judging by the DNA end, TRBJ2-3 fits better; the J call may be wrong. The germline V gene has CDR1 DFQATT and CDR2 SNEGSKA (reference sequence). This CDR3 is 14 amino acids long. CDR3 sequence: CSASEGPSNQPQYF. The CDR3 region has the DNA TGCAGTGCTAGCGAGGGCCCCTCCAATCAGCCCCAGTATTTT.

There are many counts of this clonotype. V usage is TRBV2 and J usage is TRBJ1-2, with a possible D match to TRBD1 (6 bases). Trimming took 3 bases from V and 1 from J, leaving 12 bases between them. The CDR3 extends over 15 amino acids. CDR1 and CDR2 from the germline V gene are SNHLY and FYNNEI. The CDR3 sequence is CASSEWTALNYGYTF. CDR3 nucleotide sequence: TGTGCCAGCAGTGAGTGGACAGCTCTTAACTATGGCTACACCTTC.

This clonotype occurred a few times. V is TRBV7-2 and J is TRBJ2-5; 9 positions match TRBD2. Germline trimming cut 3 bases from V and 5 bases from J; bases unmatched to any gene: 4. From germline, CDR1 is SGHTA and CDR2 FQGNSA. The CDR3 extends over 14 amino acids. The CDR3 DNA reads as TGTGCCAGCAGCTTCGCGGGGGGGCCCGAGACCCAGTACTTC. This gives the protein CASSFAGGPETQYF.

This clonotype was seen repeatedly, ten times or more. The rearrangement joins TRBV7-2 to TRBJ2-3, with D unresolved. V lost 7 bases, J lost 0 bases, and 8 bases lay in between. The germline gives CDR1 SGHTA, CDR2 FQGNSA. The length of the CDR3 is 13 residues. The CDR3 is CASTKFSTDTQYF. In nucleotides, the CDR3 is TGTGCCAGCACCAAGTTTAGCACAGATACGCAGTATTTT.

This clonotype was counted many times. The CDR3 region is CSAPQGGTDTQYF. The CDR3 DNA sequence: TGCAGTGCTCCCCAGGGAGGCACAGATACGCAGTATTTT. The chain couples TRBV20-1 to TRBJ2-3, with D perhaps given as TRBD1 or TRBD2 (5 bases each). The CDR3 consists of 13 residues. Germline values: CDR1 DFQATT, CDR2 SNEGSKA (reference sequence). Trimming shortened V by 5 bases and J by 1 base, and 10 bases separated the two germline ends.

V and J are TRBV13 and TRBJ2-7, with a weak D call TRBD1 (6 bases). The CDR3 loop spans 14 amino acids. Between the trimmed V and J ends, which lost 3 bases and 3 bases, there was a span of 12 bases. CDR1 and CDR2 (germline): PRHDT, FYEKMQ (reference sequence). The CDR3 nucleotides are TGTGCCAGCAGCTTTCAGGGGCCCCTCTACGAGCAGTACTTC. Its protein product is CASSFQGPLYEQYF.

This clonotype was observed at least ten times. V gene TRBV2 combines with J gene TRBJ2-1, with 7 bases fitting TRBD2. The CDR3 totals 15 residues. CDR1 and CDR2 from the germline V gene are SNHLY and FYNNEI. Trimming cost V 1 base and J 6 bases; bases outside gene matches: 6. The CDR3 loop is CASSEERGRGNEQFF. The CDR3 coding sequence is TGTGCCAGCAGTGAAGAGCGGGGTAGGGGCAATGAGCAGTTCTTC.

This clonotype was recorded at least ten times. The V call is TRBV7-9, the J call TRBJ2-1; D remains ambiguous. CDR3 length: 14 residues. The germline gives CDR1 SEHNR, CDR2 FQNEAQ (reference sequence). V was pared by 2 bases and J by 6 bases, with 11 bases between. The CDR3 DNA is TGTGCCAGCAGCTTATACGGACCCGGCAATGAGCAGTTCTTC. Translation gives CASSLYGPGNEQFF.

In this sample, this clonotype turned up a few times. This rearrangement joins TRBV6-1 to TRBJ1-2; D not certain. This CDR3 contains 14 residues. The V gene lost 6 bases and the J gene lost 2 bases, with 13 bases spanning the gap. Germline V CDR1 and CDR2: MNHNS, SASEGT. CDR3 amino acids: CASSLRVFNYGYTF. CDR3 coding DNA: TGTGCCAGCAGCCTCCGGGTTTTCAACTATGGCTACACCTTC.

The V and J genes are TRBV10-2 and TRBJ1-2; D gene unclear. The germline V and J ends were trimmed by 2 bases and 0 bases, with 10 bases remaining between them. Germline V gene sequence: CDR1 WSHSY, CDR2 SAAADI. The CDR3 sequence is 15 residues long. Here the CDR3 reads CASSEGRLANYGYTF. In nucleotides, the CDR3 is TGCGCCAGCAGTGAGGGCAGGTTAGCTAACTATGGCTACACCTTC.

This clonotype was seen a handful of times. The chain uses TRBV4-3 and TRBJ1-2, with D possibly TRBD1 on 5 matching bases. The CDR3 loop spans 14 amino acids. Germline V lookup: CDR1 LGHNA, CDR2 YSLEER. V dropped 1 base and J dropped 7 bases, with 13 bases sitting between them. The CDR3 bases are TGCGCCAGCAGCCAAGCAGGGCTGGGGGTTGGCTACACCTTC. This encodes CASSQAGLGVGYTF.